The T cell receptor beta chain under discussion was sequenced for a study of regulatory T cells in long-lasting Graves disease. TCR beta libraries were built with iRepertoire HTBI primers and Arm-PCR of CDR3 regions. TCRdb used MiXCR to reprocess the multiplex PCR reads, holding one entry per CDR3 protein. The repertoire holds fewer than 550,000 distinct CDR3 sequences, with roughly 15% as singletons. This sample's time point: newly diagnosed GD, antithyroid drugs for less than 3 months. Following extraction of RNA from PBMCs, that RNA was used to make the TCR library. This CDR3 spans 14 amino acids. The germline gives CDR1 SGDLS, CDR2 YYNGEE. V was clipped by 0 bases and J by 5 bases, with 12 bases between them. These records were also assigned to another study, of T cells in Graves' hyperthyroidism and ophthalmopathy.

Sample: peripheral blood mononuclear cells (PBMCs), taken at new diagnosis, from a patient treated with antithyroid drugs. This TCR was recovered from a woman aged 40 to 65 with Graves disease. The chain combines TRBV9 with TRBJ2-7; either TRBD1 or TRBD2 may supply D (5 bases each). CDR3 in amino acids: CASSVGISGHEQYF. In DNA, the CDR3 is TGTGCCAGCAGCGTAGGGATCTCGGGACACGAGCAGTACTTC.